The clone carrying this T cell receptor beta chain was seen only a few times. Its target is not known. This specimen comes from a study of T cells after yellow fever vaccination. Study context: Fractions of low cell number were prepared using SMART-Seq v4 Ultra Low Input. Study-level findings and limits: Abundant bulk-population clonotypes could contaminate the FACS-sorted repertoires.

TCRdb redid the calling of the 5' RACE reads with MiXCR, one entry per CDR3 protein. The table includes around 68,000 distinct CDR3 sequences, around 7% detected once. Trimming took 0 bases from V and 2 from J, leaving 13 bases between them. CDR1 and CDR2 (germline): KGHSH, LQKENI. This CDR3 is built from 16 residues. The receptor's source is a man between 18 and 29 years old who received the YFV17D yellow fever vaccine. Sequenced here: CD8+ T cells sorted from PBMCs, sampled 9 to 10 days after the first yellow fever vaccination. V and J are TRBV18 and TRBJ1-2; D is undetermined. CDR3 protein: CASSPPQSSRNYGYTF. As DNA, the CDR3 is TGTGCCAGCTCACCACCCCAAAGCTCGAGGAACTATGGCTACACCTTC.